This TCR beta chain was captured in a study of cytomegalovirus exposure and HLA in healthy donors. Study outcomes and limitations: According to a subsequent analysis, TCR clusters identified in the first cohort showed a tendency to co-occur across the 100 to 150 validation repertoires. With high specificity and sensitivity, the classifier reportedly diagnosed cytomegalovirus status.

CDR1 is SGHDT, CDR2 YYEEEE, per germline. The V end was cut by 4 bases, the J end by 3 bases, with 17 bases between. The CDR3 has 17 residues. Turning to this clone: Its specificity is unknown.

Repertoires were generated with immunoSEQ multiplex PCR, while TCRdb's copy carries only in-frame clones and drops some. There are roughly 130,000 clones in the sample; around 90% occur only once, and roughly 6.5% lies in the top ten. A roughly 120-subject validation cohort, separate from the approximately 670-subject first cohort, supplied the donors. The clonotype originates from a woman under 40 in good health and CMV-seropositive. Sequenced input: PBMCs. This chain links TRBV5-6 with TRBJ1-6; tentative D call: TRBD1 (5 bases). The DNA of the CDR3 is TGTGCCAGCAGCGAGGTCGGGGGAGCCTTCTATAATTCACCCCTCCACTTT. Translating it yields CASSEVGGAFYNSPLHF.